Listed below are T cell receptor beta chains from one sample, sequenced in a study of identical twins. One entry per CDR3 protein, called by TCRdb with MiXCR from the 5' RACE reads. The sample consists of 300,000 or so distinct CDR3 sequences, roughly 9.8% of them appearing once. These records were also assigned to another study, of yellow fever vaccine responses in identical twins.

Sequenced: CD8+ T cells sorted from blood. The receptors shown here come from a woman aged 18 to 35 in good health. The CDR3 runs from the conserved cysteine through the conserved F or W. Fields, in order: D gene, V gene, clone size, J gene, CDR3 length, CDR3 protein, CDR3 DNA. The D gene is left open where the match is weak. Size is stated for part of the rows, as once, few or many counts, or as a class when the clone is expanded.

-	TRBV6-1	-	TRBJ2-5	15	CASSTNRSPQETQYF	TGTGCCAGCAGCACAAACAGGAGCCCACAAGAGACCCAGTACTTC
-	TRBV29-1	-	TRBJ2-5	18	CSVEDPIEWLGVEETQYF	TGCAGCGTTGAAGATCCTATAGAATGGTTGGGGGTTGAAGAGACCCAGTACTTC
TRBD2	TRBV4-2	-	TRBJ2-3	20	CASSQDPGTSGGYGTDTQYF	TGTGCCAGCAGCCAAGATCCAGGGACTAGCGGGGGGTACGGCACAGATACGCAGTATTTT
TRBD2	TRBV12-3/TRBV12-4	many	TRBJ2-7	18	CASSPLGLAGAPTYEQYF	TGTGCCAGCAGTCCCTTGGGACTAGCGGGGGCTCCCACATACGAGCAGTACTTC
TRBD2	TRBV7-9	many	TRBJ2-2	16	CASSRTSAPNTGELFF	TGTGCCAGCAGCCGTACTAGCGCCCCGAACACCGGGGAGCTGTTTTTT
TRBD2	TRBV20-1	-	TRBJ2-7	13	CSARGGEWSEQYF	TGCAGTGCTAGGGGAGGGGAGTGGTCCGAGCAGTACTTC
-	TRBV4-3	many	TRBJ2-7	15	CASSQDQGHSYEQYF	TGCGCCAGCAGCCAAGATCAGGGGCACTCCTACGAGCAGTACTTC
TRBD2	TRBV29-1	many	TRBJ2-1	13	CSGTSALYNEQFF	TGCAGCGGAACTAGCGCCCTTTACAATGAGCAGTTCTTC
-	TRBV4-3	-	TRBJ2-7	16	CASSQDRGSTVYEQYF	TGCGCCAGCAGCCAAGATCGCGGGTCAACGGTCTACGAGCAGTACTTC
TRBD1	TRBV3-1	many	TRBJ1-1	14	CASSLDRVNTEAFF	TGTGCCAGCAGTCTCGACAGGGTGAACACTGAAGCTTTCTTT
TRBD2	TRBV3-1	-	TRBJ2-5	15	CASSQGTSGTETQYF	TGTGCCAGCAGCCAGGGGACTAGCGGGACTGAGACCCAGTACTTC
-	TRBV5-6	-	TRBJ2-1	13	CASSYISGAEQFF	TGTGCCAGCAGCTACATCTCCGGCGCTGAGCAGTTCTTC
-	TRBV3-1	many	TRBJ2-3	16	CASSQFRGANTDTQYF	TGTGCCAGCAGCCAATTTCGGGGGGCGAACACAGATACGCAGTATTTT
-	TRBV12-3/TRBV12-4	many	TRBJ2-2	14	CASSFVGNTGELFF	TGTGCCAGCAGTTTCGTGGGGAACACCGGGGAGCTGTTTTTT
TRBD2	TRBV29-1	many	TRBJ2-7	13	CSVDSGGTYEQYF	TGCAGCGTTGACTCGGGAGGGACCTACGAGCAGTACTTC
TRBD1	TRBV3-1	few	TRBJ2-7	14	CASSRTGWAYEQYF	TGTGCCAGCAGCCGGACAGGGTGGGCCTACGAGCAGTACTTC
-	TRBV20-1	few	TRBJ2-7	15	CSARDIRQETYEQYF	TGCAGTGCTAGAGACATTAGACAGGAGACCTACGAGCAGTACTTC
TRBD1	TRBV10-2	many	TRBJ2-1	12	CASLDRVWEQFF	TGCGCCAGCCTGGACAGGGTGTGGGAGCAGTTCTTC
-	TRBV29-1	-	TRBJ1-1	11	CSVALNTEAFF	TGCAGCGTTGCTCTGAACACTGAAGCTTTCTTT
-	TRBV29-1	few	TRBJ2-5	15	CSVELAEIEEETQYF	TGCAGCGTTGAGCTAGCAGAAATCGAGGAAGAGACCCAGTACTTC
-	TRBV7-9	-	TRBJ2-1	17	CASSPWSGKSSYNEQFF	TGTGCCAGCAGCCCCTGGTCGGGCAAGAGCTCCTACAATGAGCAGTTCTTC
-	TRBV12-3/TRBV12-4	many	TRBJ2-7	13	CASRAILGDEQYF	TGTGCCAGCAGGGCAATCTTGGGGGACGAGCAGTACTTC
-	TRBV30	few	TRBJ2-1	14	CAWSVAGSYNEQFF	TGTGCCTGGAGTGTCGCGGGATCGTACAATGAGCAGTTCTTC
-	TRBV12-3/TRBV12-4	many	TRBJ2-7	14	CASSRDSVSYEQYF	TGTGCCAGCAGCCGCGACAGTGTCTCCTACGAGCAGTACTTC
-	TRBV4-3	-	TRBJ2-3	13	CASSERTADTQYF	TGCGCCAGCAGCGAAAGAACCGCTGATACGCAGTATTTT
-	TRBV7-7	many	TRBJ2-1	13	CASSLAPENEQFF	TGTGCTAGCAGCTTAGCTCCGGAAAATGAGCAGTTCTTC
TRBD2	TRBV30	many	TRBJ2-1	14	CAWSVGGSYNEQFF	TGTGCCTGGAGTGTGGGAGGGTCCTACAATGAGCAGTTCTTC